What follows are 20 T cell receptor beta chains derived from one specimen sequenced in a study of liver allograft versus peripheral blood T cells (dated by TCRdb to the early 2020s). A note on the overall study: T cell receptor repertoires present within transplanted livers were compared with repertoires in the peripheral blood of liver transplant recipients.

The run used an Illumina MiSeq. TCRdb reprocessing: public reads trimmed at Q25 with fastp, clones called with MiXCR, in-frame beta chains kept. Entries that share a CDR3 protein sequence are merged under the most common genes and DNA. This sample lists thousands of distinct CDR3 sequences; roughly 21% were detected once. Together, the top ten hold 5.4% of the sample. The receptor set was obtained from a human patient who had a liver transplant. Some T cells present after a transplant may be cells of the graft donor.

The genes are TRBV30 and TRBJ1-5; no definite D call. The CDR3 length is 13 residues. Germline V gene data show CDR1 as GTSNPN and CDR2 as SVGIG (reference sequence). V lost 1 base to trimming and J lost 5 bases, with 9 bases between them. CDR3 nucleotides: TGTGCCTGGAGTGAGGATGGGGATCAGCCCCAGCATTTT. Its protein is CAWSEDGDQPQHF.

Here the CDR3 reads CASSLRGGGASTDTQYF. CDR3 nucleotide sequence: TGTGCCAGCAGCTTAAGAGGAGGCGGGGCAAGCACAGATACGCAGTATTTT. The chain has TRBV11-2 and TRBJ2-3; tentative D call: TRBD2 (6 bases). The CDR3 has 17 residues. V was pared by 2 bases and J by 0 bases, with 15 bases between. Germline CDR1 SGHAT, CDR2 FQNNGV.

The chain couples TRBV10-3 to TRBJ1-1; D gene uncertain. V lost 5 bases and J 0 bases, leaving 4 bases between the germline ends. CDR3 length equals 12 residues. Germline loops: CDR1 ENHRY, CDR2 SYGVKD. The CDR3 here is CAISSVNTEAFF. DNA of the CDR3: TGTGCCATCAGTTCAGTGAACACTGAAGCTTTCTTT.

The chain links TRBV20-1 to TRBJ2-1, with D uncertain. Germline CDR1 DFQATT, CDR2 SNEGSKA (reference sequence). The CDR3 consists of 15 residues. Trimming pared 0 bases from V and 1 base from J, leaving 10 bases between. The CDR3 spells CSARDSDRSYNEQFF. CDR3 sequence (DNA): TGCAGTGCTAGAGATTCGGACCGGTCCTACAATGAGCAGTTCTTC.

This clonotype was found a few times. V usage is TRBV30 and J usage is TRBJ1-5, with D possibly matching TRBD1 (5 bases). This CDR3 spans 14 amino acids. Trimming removed 7 bases at V and 3 bases at J, with 16 bases between. Germline CDR1 and CDR2: GTSNPN and SVGIG (reference sequence). DNA of the CDR3: TGTGCCTTAGGGACGCAAACTCTCAATCAGCCCCAGCATTTT. This gives the protein CALGTQTLNQPQHF. The variable domain in full, with the rest retrieved from reference TRBV30 and TRBJ1-5, is SQTIHQWPATLVQPVGSPLSLECTVEGTSNPNLYWYRQAAGRGLQLLFYSVGIGQISSEVPQNLSASRPQDRQFILSSKKLLLSDSGFYLCALGTQTLNQPQHFGDGTRLSIL.

By frequency in the sample, this clonotype is medium-sized. The chain couples TRBV6-1 to TRBJ2-7; D gene unclear. The germline CDR1 and CDR2 sequences are MNHNS and SASEGT. V gave up 4 bases and J gave up 1 base, with 14 bases separating them. The CDR3 is 15 amino acids. CDR3 loop: CASSGGWADSYEQYF. DNA of the CDR3: TGTGCCAGCAGTGGAGGATGGGCGGATTCCTACGAGCAGTACTTC.

This clonotype is categorized as medium-sized. This chain joins TRBV24-1 and TRBJ1-6; 8 nucleotides align to TRBD1. J gave up 9 bases and V 4 bases, and 10 bases lay outside the gene matches. Germline V gene data show CDR1 as KGHDR and CDR2 as SFDVKD. This CDR3 comprises 16 residues. CDR3 bases: TGTGCCACCAGTGACACGCGGACAGGGCCCAGTTCACCCCTCCACTTT. Translation gives CATSDTRTGPSSPLHF.

This clonotype was seen a handful of times. The rearrangement joins TRBV20-1 to TRBJ2-3; D gene ambiguous. In germline, CDR1 is DFQATT, CDR2 SNEGSKA (reference sequence). V dropped 0 bases and J dropped 6 bases, with 16 bases sitting between them. The CDR3 is 15 residues long. The DNA for the CDR3 is TGCAGTGCTAGAGATCTTGGGCCTCCGGGCGATACGCAGTATTTT. This encodes CSARDLGPPGDTQYF.

In its sample, this clonotype was seen many times. The genes are TRBV13 and TRBJ2-3; no clear D gene. The ends were cut back, 5 bases at V and 0 bases at J, with 15 bases in the middle. CDR1 is PRHDT and CDR2 is FYEKMQ in the germline V gene (reference sequence). The CDR3 is made up of 16 amino acids. CDR3 loop: CASSHGSKLSTDTQYF. CDR3 DNA sequence: TGTGCCAGCAGCCATGGCAGTAAATTAAGCACAGATACGCAGTATTTT. Filled out from reference TRBV13 and TRBJ2-3, the complete variable domain reads AAGVIQSPRHLIKEKRETATLKCYPIPRHDTVYWYQQGPGQDPQFLISFYEKMQSDKGSIPDRFSAQQFSDYHSELNMSSLELGDSALYFCASSHGSKLSTDTQYFGPGTRLTVL.

The chain is built from TRBV27 and TRBJ1-5; TRBD1 aligns across 7 bases. Losses at the gene ends were 3 bases for V and 6 bases for J; bases not matched to a gene: 5. The length of the CDR3 is 14 residues. CDR1 and CDR2 from the germline V gene are MNHEY and SMNVEV (reference sequence). CDR3: CASSFGQGGQPQHF. The CDR3 DNA reads TGTGCCAGCAGTTTTGGGCAGGGGGGTCAGCCCCAGCATTTT.

As to this clonotype: Its ends do not fully match the called genes, so a read error is possible. V gene TRBV9 combines with J gene TRBJ2-7, with D perhaps matching TRBD2 (6 bases). The length of the CDR3 is 14 residues. Germline V gene data show CDR1 as SGDLS and CDR2 as YYNGEE. The CDR3 protein is CARSVTGTSYEQYF. The CDR3 DNA sequence: TGTGCCAGGAGCGTCACCGGGACTTCATACGAGCAGTACTTC.

In this sample, this clonotype is medium-sized (0.01 to 0.1%). V usage is TRBV19 and J usage is TRBJ2-3; 10 nucleotides align to TRBD2. The CDR3 loop spans 14 amino acids. Germline V gene data show CDR1 as LNHDA and CDR2 as SQIVND (reference sequence). V dropped 9 bases and J dropped 1; count of bases not matched to a gene: 4. The chain's CDR3 is CASRLAGGTDTQYF. The CDR3 DNA is TGTGCCAGCAGACTAGCGGGTGGCACAGATACGCAGTATTTT. The full variable domain, with the rest looked up from reference TRBV19 and TRBJ2-3, is DGGITQSPKYLFRKEGQNVTLSCEQNLNHDAMYWYRQDPGQGLRLIYYSQIVNDFQKGDIAEGYSVSREKKESFPLTVTSAQKNPTAFYLCASRLAGGTDTQYFGPGTRLTVL.

This clonotype appeared once. V is TRBV6-6 and J is TRBJ2-5; tentatively, D is TRBD2 (5 bases). The CDR3 loop spans 14 amino acids. V lost 6 bases and J 2 bases, leaving 13 bases between the germline ends. Germline CDR1 MNHNY, CDR2 SVGAGI (reference sequence). CDR3 nucleotide sequence: TGTGCCAGCAGCGGGAACACACGTCAAGAGACCCAGTACTTC. Protein sequence: CASSGNTRQETQYF.

This clonotype qualifies as medium-sized. The chain has TRBV28 and TRBJ2-3; 10 bases are a match to TRBD1. Germline values: CDR1 MDHEN, CDR2 SYDVKM. The length of the CDR3 is 13 residues. Trimming at V came to 6 bases and at J to 4 bases, leaving 1 base not matched to a gene. CDR3 bases: TGTGCCAGCAGGACAGGGGGCGCAGATACGCAGTATTTT. It specifies CASRTGGADTQYF.

This clonotype was counted a few times. The chain combines TRBV30 with TRBJ1-4, with 11 bases aligning to TRBD1. The CDR3 covers 18 residues. The trim removed 1 base at V and 7 bases at J, leaving 14 bases unmatched. Germline lookup yields CDR1 GTSNPN and CDR2 SVGIG (reference sequence). The CDR3 protein is CAWSGATGQGARGEKLFF. The CDR3 DNA sequence: TGTGCCTGGAGTGGGGCGACCGGACAGGGGGCGAGGGGTGAAAAACTGTTTTTT.

This clonotype is deemed medium-sized. This chain joins TRBV13 and TRBJ2-5; D remains ambiguous. This CDR3 is built from 12 residues. V lost 2 bases and J 5 bases, leaving 6 bases between the germline ends. The germline V gene encodes CDR1 PRHDT and CDR2 FYEKMQ (reference sequence). The DNA of the CDR3 is TGTGCCAGCAGCTTAAGGGTTGAGACCCAGTACTTC. Protein sequence: CASSLRVETQYF.

This clonotype turned up a few times. The V call is TRBV20-1, the J call TRBJ2-5; the D gene is possibly TRBD2 (6 bases). CDR3 length: 12 amino acids. V lost 6 bases, J lost 4 bases, and 12 bases lay in between. Germline CDR1 reads DFQATT; CDR2 reads SNEGSKA (reference sequence). In DNA, the CDR3 is TGCAGTGCAGCGTGGGAGGCAGAGACCCAGTACTTC. This translates into CSAAWEAETQYF.

J is TRBJ2-1 and V is TRBV12-3 or TRBV12-4; D may be TRBD2 (7 bases). V lost 3 bases and J lost 14, with 26 bases in between. The CDR3 totals 16 residues. The CDR3 DNA is TGTGCCAGCAGTTTGACGTATGGGGGGGCCGACTCCCTAAAGTTCTTC. Translating it yields CASSLTYGGADSLKFF.

This chain uses TRBV20-1 with TRBJ2-7, with 9 bases fitting TRBD2. The J segment lost 4 bases and the V segment lost 6 bases, leaving 7 bases of the junction unmatched. CDR3 size: 13 residues. Germline V CDR1 and CDR2: DFQATT, SNEGSKA (reference sequence). CDR3 nucleotide sequence: TGCAGTGCGGGCTGGCGGGAGGGTTACGAGCAGTACTTC. Translating gives CSAGWREGYEQYF.

The chain recombines TRBV30 with TRBJ2-5, with 8 nucleotides matching TRBD2. From germline, CDR1 is GTSNPN and CDR2 SVGIG (reference sequence). Losses at the gene ends were 0 bases for V and 4 bases for J; bases not matched to a gene: 7. CDR3 size: 15 residues. CDR3 in amino acids: CAWSVPGLGGETQYF. The CDR3 nucleotides are TGTGCCTGGAGTGTACCGGGACTAGGAGGAGAGACCCAGTACTTC. The complete variable domain, with remaining parts taken from reference TRBV30 and TRBJ2-5, reads SQTIHQWPATLVQPVGSPLSLECTVEGTSNPNLYWYRQAAGRGLQLLFYSVGIGQISSEVPQNLSASRPQDRQFILSSKKLLLSDSGFYLCAWSVPGLGGETQYFGPGTRLLVL.